This T cell receptor (beta chain) was sequenced during a study of blood T cell repertoires in COVID-19. In the source study's methods: Quantification of nucleated cells was approximated via reference gene primer amplification. The repertoire was sequenced with immunoSEQ multiplex PCR; TCRdb's copy has only in-frame clones and lacks some. That table is the source of V, J and clone size, and D and trimming were worked out from the DNA. Among roughly 340,000 clones listed, approximately 92% were seen once. Germline CDR1 reads SGHTA; CDR2 reads FQGTGA. This CDR3 has 16 residues. The V gene end was trimmed by 5 bases and the J gene end by 8 bases; junction bases not matched to a gene: 9. The participants were between roughly 18 and 100 years old and came from 24 US areas. Grouping used clinical history reported by participants in a survey and questionnaire. Cohort 3 donors counted as recovered after two negative PCRs, clearance, or resolved symptoms.

This chain connects TRBV7-3 to TRBJ2-1, with TRBD2 matching over 13 bases. The sequencing sample was made of PBMCs or T cells enriched from blood (not recorded which). This TCR came from a man aged 18 to 30 who had recovered from COVID-19. The DNA of the CDR3 is TGTGCCAGCAGCCCCGGCGGACTAGCGGGAGCCCATGAGCAGTTCTTC. This gives the protein CASSPGGLAGAHEQFF.